These T cell receptor beta chains were read from a single sample in a study of T cell responses to AZD1222 COVID-19 vaccine. Sequencing used immunoSEQ multiplex PCR; TCRdb keeps in-frame clones, though not all of them. The data contain more than 100,000 clones, 75% to 95% of them singletons. The sequences come from peripheral blood, collected on day 0 of AZD1222 vaccination. These receptor sequences come from an adult in good health. The CDR3 runs from the conserved cysteine through the conserved F or W. D genes are given only for firm matches. Clone sizes are given selectively: once, few, many, or a class where the clone is expanded.

D gene	clone size	V gene	J gene	CDR3 protein	CDR3 DNA
TRBD2	.	TRBV7-3	TRBJ2-1	CASTAGGSSYNEQFF	TGTGCCAGCACGGCGGGGGGAAGCTCCTACAATGAGCAGTTCTTC
TRBD1	.	TRBV5-6	TRBJ1-2	CASSTQTGTGINYGYTF	TGTGCCAGCAGCACCCAGACCGGGACAGGGATTAACTATGGCTACACCTTC
TRBD1	.	TRBV30	TRBJ1-6	CAWRQRGQQNSPLHF	TGTGCCTGGAGACAAAGGGGACAGCAAAATTCACCCCTCCACTTT
TRBD1	once	TRBV28	TRBJ1-2	CASSWGGGQGARGYTF	TGTGCCAGCAGCTGGGGAGGTGGACAGGGGGCTCGTGGCTACACCTTC
.	.	TRBV2	TRBJ1-5	CASSFLRVGNQPQHF	TGTGCCAGCAGTTTCCTCAGGGTTGGCAATCAGCCCCAGCATTTT
TRBD2	few	TRBV19	TRBJ2-1	CASSAQGLAYNEQFF	TGTGCCAGTAGTGCACAGGGACTAGCCTACAATGAGCAGTTCTTC
TRBD1	.	TRBV4-1	TRBJ2-7	CASSQGTGPDYEQYF	TGCGCCAGCAGCCAGGGGACAGGGCCCGACTACGAGCAGTACTTC
.	.	TRBV7-3	TRBJ2-7	CATSYEQYF	TGTGCCACCTCGTACGAGCAGTACTTC
.	.	TRBV28	TRBJ1-2	CASSSGLYGYTF	TGTGCCAGCAGTTCGGGGCTCTATGGCTACACCTTC
.	.	TRBV9	TRBJ1-1	CASSATGWANTEAFF	TGTGCCAGCAGCGCTACAGGGTGGGCGAACACTGAAGCTTTCTTT
.	.	TRBV21-1	TRBJ1-4	CASSRGDRGPPTNEKLFF	TGTGCCAGTTCACGCGGGGACAGGGGGCCCCCAACTAATGAAAAACTGTTTTTT
TRBD2	.	TRBV27	TRBJ2-3	CASSFAGGSDTQYF	TGTGCCAGCAGTTTCGCGGGAGGATCGGATACGCAGTATTTT
.	.	TRBV11-3	TRBJ2-1	CASSRGGSYNEQFF	TGTGCCAGCAGCCGAGGGGGGAGTTACAATGAGCAGTTCTTC
TRBD1	.	TRBV28	TRBJ2-4	CATCTGTGGNIQYF	TGTGCCACCTGTACCGGGACAGGGGGCAACATTCAGTACTTC
.	.	TRBV19	TRBJ2-6	CASKTVSGANVLTF	TGTGCCAGTAAGACGGTCTCTGGGGCCAACGTCCTGACTTTC
.	.	TRBV3-1/TRBV3-2	TRBJ1-1	CASRTGWGATEAFF	TGTGCCAGCAGAACAGGGTGGGGGGCCACTGAAGCTTTCTTT
.	.	TRBV24-1	TRBJ2-5	CATSGAYF	TGTGCCACCAGTGGAGCGTACTTC
.	.	TRBV28	TRBJ1-6	CASSGYMNSPLHF	TGTGCCAGCAGTGGGTACATGAATTCACCCCTCCACTTT
.	few	TRBV29-1	TRBJ1-4	CSVEEGDGKLFF	TGCAGCGTTGAAGAGGGCGATGGAAAACTGTTTTTT
.	.	TRBV7-3	TRBJ2-7	CASSRSWADEQYF	TGTGCCAGCAGCCGCTCTTGGGCGGACGAGCAGTACTTC
TRBD1	.	TRBV18	TRBJ2-1	CASSLQDRVNEQFF	TGTGCCAGCTCACTCCAGGACAGGGTGAATGAGCAGTTCTTC
.	.	TRBV27	TRBJ1-6	CASSLSSGSYNSPLHF	TGTGCCAGCAGTTTATCGAGCGGCTCCTATAATTCACCCCTCCACTTT
.	few	TRBV6-5	TRBJ2-6	CASIEVASGANVLTF	TGTGCCAGCATCGAAGTCGCCTCTGGGGCCAACGTCCTGACTTTC
TRBD2	.	TRBV9	TRBJ2-7	CASSVGVGGSSYEQYF	TGTGCCAGCAGCGTAGGTGTCGGGGGGAGCTCCTACGAGCAGTACTTC
TRBD2	.	TRBV9	TRBJ2-7	CASSVGPPTSGPYEQYF	TGTGCCAGCAGCGTAGGACCCCCAACTAGCGGCCCTTACGAGCAGTACTTC
.	.	TRBV5-1	TRBJ1-4	CASSFGAWRTNEKLFF	TGCGCCAGCAGCTTCGGAGCGTGGAGGACTAATGAAAAACTGTTTTTT
.	.	TRBV19	TRBJ2-1	CASSIPQLFNEQFF	TGTGCCAGTAGTATCCCCCAGCTGTTCAATGAGCAGTTCTTC
TRBD2	.	TRBV7-2	TRBJ2-3	CASSSSGGATQYF	TGTGCCAGCAGCTCTAGCGGGGGAGCTACGCAGTATTTT
.	.	TRBV27	TRBJ1-5	CASGDRSQPQHF	TGTGCCAGCGGGGACCGGTCTCAGCCCCAGCATTTT
TRBD1	.	TRBV4-1	TRBJ2-7	CASSHPAQGASYEQYF	TGCGCCAGCAGCCACCCCGCACAGGGGGCTTCCTACGAGCAGTACTTC
.	once	TRBV7-8	TRBJ1-1	CASSLGRGGTEAFF	TGTGCCAGCAGCTTAGGTAGGGGTGGCACTGAAGCTTTCTTT
TRBD2	once	TRBV7-2	TRBJ2-1	CASSRTSGRYEQFF	TGTGCCAGCAGCCGTACTAGCGGGAGATATGAGCAGTTCTTC
.	once	TRBV27	TRBJ1-1	CASSPLRRANTEAFF	TGTGCCAGCAGCCCCCTCCGGCGTGCTAACACTGAAGCTTTCTTT
.	.	TRBV7-9	TRBJ2-3	CASIRTSTDTQYF	TGTGCCAGCATTAGGACGAGCACAGATACGCAGTATTTT
.	.	TRBV28	TRBJ1-5	CASSLYGVQPQHF	TGTGCCAGCAGTTTATACGGGGTCCAGCCCCAGCATTTT
.	.	TRBV5-1	TRBJ1-5	CASSLAGLNSNQPQHF	TGCGCCAGCAGCTTGGCCGGTCTGAATAGCAATCAGCCCCAGCATTTT
.	once	TRBV19	TRBJ2-3	CASSTNHPGRARTDTQYF	TGTGCCAGTAGTACCAATCATCCGGGACGGGCTAGGACAGATACGCAGTATTTT